Listed below are T cell receptor beta chains from one sample, sequenced in a study of post-analysis software for immune sequencing data. Via MiXCR, TCRdb re-called the PCR reads, giving one row per CDR3 protein. The table shows 450,000 to 700,000 distinct CDR3 sequences, with about 40% occurring only once. The sample comprised blood. These receptors all stem from a girl aged 5-17 years with multiple sclerosis. CDR3s include the opening cysteine and the closing phenylalanine or tryptophan. The D gene is left open where the match is weak. Clone size is not always given. Where it is, it says once, few, many or a class for expanded clones.

length,J,size,D,V,DNA,CDR3
13,TRBJ2-7,few,.,TRBV12-3/TRBV12-4,TGTGCCAGCAGTTTGCAACCCACCTACGAGCAGTACTTC,CASSLQPTYEQYF
15,TRBJ1-2,.,.,TRBV12-3/TRBV12-4,TGTGCCAGCAGTTTAGAATCACGGGTGGGCTATGGCTACACCTTC,CASSLESRVGYGYTF
18,TRBJ2-7,once,TRBD2,TRBV11-1,TGTGCCAGCAGCTCGGCCGGACTAGCGGGAGGGTCCTACAATGAGCAGTACTTC,CASSSAGLAGGSYNEQYF
17,TRBJ2-1,few,TRBD2,TRBV9,TGTGCCAGCAGCGCTCACCTAGCGGGGCAAACCTACAATGAGCAGTTCTTC,CASSAHLAGQTYNEQFF
12,TRBJ1-5,.,.,TRBV20-1,TGCAGTGCTCCGGGGCGCAATCAGCCCCAGCATTTT,CSAPGRNQPQHF
13,TRBJ2-5,.,.,TRBV20-1,TGCAGTGCTAGGATAAGCGGAACCTCCGAACAGTACTTC,CSARISGTSEQYF
15,TRBJ1-4,.,.,TRBV6-1,TGTGCCAGCAGTGAAATAAGTGGTATCGGAGAAAAACTGTTTTTT,CASSEISGIGEKLFF
14,TRBJ2-5,.,.,TRBV5-5,TGTGCCAGCAGTATAGTTCGGGGGCTGGAGACCCAGTACTTC,CASSIVRGLETQYF
15,TRBJ2-7,.,TRBD1,TRBV12-3/TRBV12-4,TGTGCCAGCAGTTTTGGGACAGGGACCTCCTACGAGCAGTACTTC,CASSFGTGTSYEQYF
18,TRBJ2-4,few,TRBD2,TRBV12-3/TRBV12-4,TGTGCCAGCAGCCCCGAGAGCGGGGTATCCTTAGCCAAAAACATTCAGTACTTC,CASSPESGVSLAKNIQYF
15,TRBJ2-1,few,.,TRBV5-1,TGCGCCAGCAGCTTGCGATATAGCTCCTACAATGAGCAGTTCTTC,CASSLRYSSYNEQFF
14,TRBJ2-5,once,TRBD2,TRBV28,TGTGCCAGCAGTTTACTCTTCGGGGGGGAGACCCAGTACTTC,CASSLLFGGETQYF
15,TRBJ2-7,.,TRBD1,TRBV6-6,TGTGCCAGCAGTTACACGACAGGGCAGGGATACGAGCAGTACTTC,CASSYTTGQGYEQYF
12,TRBJ1-2,few,TRBD1,TRBV3-1,TGTGCCAGCAGCCGCCGCCGACAGGGTTTCACCTTC,CASSRRRQGFTF
15,TRBJ2-1,few,.,TRBV20-1,TGCAGTGGGTCTGATCCAAGCGGCACCTACAATGAGCAGTTCTTC,CSGSDPSGTYNEQFF
13,TRBJ1-1,.,TRBD1,TRBV20-1,TGCAGTGCTTCTCAGGGGGGGAGGACTGAAGCTTTCTTT,CSASQGGRTEAFF